What follows describes a single T cell receptor beta chain. Its antigen is undetermined. This CDR3 has 14 residues. Germline V gives CDR1 SEHNR, CDR2 FQNEAQ (reference sequence). With 5 bases clipped from V and 6 bases from J, the junction kept 8 bases outside the gene matches. TCRdb keeps only in-frame clones here, not all; method: immunoSEQ multiplex PCR. The top ten clones hold under 20% of a sample with under 150,000 clones, 88% of them seen once. This specimen comes from a study of T cell responses to AZD1222 COVID-19 vaccine. Notes on the study in general: There were mostly white British donors and more females than males, and clonal diversity was possibly underestimated. The repertoires were collected only after the peak T cell response.

This receptor was obtained from an adult in good health. V and J are TRBV7-9 and TRBJ2-3; 7 bases fit TRBD1. This material consisted of peripheral blood, taken on day 0 of MenACWY control vaccination. The CDR3 DNA reads TGTGCCAGCAGCCCGAGACAGGGCCTGGATACGCAGTATTTT. It translates to CASSPRQGLDTQYF.